This T cell receptor (beta chain) was observed in a study of blood T cell repertoires in COVID-19. This clone has only a few counts. Additional DNA sequences in this sample encode the identical CDR3. The data were produced by immunoSEQ multiplex PCR, yet TCRdb's version contains in-frame clones alone and is incomplete. The table records roughly 250,000 clones, around 90% of them present only once. The source is a woman aged 25 to 39 with acute COVID-19. The sample comprised PBMCs or T cells enriched from blood (not recorded which).

This chain's CDR3 is CASGPGQNYGYTF. The CDR3, as DNA: TGCGCCAGCGGACCGGGACAGAACTATGGCTACACCTTC. The chain couples TRBV5-1 to TRBJ1-2; 7 nucleotides align to TRBD1. Per germline, CDR1 SGHRS and CDR2 YFSETQ. Losses at the gene ends were 7 bases for V and 2 bases for J; bases not matched to a gene: 5. The CDR3 contains 13 residues.